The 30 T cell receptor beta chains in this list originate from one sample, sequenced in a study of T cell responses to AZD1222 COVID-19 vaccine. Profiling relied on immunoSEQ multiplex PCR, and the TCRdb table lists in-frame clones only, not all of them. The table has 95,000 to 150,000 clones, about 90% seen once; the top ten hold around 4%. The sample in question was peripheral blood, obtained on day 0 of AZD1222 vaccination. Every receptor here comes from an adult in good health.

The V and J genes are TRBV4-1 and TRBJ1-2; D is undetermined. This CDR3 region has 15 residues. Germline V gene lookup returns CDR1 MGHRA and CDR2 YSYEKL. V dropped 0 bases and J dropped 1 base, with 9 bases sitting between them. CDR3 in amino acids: CASSQDPRGNYGYTF. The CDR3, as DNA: TGCGCCAGCAGCCAAGATCCTCGGGGTAACTATGGCTACACCTTC.

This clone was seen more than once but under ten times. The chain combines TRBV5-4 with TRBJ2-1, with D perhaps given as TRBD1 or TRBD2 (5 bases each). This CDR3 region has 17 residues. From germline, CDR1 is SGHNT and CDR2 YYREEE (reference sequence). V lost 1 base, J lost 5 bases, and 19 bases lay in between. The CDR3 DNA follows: TGTGCCAGCAGCTTGTCCGGGACGCTGATTGGAAACAATGAGCAGTTCTTC. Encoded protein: CASSLSGTLIGNNEQFF. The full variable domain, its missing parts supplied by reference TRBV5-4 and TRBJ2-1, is ETGVTQSPTHLIKTRGQQVTLRCSSQSGHNTVSWYQQALGQGPQFIFQYYREEENGRGNFPPRFSGLQFPNYSSELNVNALELDDSALYLCASSLSGTLIGNNEQFFGPGTRLTVL.

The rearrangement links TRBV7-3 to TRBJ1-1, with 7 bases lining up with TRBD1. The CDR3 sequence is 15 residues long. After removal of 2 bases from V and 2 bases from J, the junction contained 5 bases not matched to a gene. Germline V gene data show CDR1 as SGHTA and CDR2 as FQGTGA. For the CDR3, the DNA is TGTGCCAGCAGCTTACAAGGGGACAGCAACACTGAAGCTTTCTTT. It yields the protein CASSLQGDSNTEAFF.

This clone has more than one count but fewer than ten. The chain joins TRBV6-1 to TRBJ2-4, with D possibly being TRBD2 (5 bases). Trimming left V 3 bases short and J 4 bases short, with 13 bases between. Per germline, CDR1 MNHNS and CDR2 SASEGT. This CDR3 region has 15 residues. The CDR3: CASSEASRGKNIQYF. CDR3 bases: TGTGCCAGCAGTGAGGCCTCACGGGGTAAAAACATTCAGTACTTC.

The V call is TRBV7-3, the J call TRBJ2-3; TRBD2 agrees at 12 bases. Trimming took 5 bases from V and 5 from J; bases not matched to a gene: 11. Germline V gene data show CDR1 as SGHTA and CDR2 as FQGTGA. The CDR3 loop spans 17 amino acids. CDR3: CASSAAQLAGGGDTQYF. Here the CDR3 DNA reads TGTGCCAGCAGCGCCGCCCAACTAGCGGGGGGAGGAGATACGCAGTATTTT.

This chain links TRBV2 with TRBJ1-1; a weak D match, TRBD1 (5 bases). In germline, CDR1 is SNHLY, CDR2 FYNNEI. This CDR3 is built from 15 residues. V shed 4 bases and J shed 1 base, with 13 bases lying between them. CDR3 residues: CASSVVQGANTEAFF. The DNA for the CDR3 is TGTGCCAGCAGTGTTGTGCAGGGAGCGAACACTGAAGCTTTCTTT.

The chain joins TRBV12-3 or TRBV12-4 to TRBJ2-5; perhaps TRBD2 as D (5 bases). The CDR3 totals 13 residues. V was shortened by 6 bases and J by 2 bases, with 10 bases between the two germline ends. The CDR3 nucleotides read TGTGCCAGCAGGATTACGGGGCAAGAGACCCAGTACTTC. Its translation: CASRITGQETQYF.

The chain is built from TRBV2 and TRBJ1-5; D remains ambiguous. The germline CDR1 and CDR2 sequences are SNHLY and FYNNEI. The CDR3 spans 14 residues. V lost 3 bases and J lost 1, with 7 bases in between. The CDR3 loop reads CASSELRSNQPQHF. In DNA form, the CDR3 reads TGTGCCAGCAGTGAGCTTCGAAGCAATCAGCCCCAGCATTTT. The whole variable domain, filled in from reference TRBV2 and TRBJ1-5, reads EPEVTQTPSHQVTQMGQEVILRCVPISNHLYFYWYRQILGQKVEFLVSFYNNEISEKSEIFDDQFSVERPDGSNFTLKIRSTKLEDSAMYFCASSELRSNQPQHFGDGTRLSIL.

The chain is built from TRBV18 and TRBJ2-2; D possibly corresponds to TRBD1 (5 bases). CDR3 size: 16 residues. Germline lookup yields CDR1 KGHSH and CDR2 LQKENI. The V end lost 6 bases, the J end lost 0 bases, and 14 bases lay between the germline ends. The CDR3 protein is CASSIDQGANTGELFF. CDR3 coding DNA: TGTGCCAGCTCCATAGACCAGGGCGCGAACACCGGGGAGCTGTTTTTT.

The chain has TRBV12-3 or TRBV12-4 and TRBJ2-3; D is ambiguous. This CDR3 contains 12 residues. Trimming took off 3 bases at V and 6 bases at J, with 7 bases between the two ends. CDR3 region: CASSLFTDTQYF. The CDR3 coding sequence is TGTGCCAGCAGTTTGTTTACGGATACGCAGTATTTT.

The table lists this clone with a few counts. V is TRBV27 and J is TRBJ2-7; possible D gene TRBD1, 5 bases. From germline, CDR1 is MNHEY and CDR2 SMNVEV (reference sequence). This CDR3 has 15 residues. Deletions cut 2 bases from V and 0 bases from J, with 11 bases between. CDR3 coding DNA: TGTGCCAGCAGTTTACTCAGGGTTGGCTCCTACGAGCAGTACTTC. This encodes CASSLLRVGSYEQYF.

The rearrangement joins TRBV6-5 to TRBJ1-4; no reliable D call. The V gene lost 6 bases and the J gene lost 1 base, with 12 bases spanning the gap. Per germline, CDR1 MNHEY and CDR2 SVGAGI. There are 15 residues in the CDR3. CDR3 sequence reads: CASRGQVETNEKLFF. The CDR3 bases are TGTGCCAGCAGAGGTCAGGTGGAAACTAATGAAAAACTGTTTTTT.

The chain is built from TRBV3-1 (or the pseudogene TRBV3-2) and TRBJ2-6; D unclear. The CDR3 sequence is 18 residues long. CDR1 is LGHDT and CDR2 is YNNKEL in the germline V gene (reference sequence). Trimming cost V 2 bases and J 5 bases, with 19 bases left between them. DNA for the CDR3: TGTGCCAGCAGCCAACCCCTTAACCCTACTGCTCGGGCCAACGTCCTGACTTTC. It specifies CASSQPLNPTARANVLTF.

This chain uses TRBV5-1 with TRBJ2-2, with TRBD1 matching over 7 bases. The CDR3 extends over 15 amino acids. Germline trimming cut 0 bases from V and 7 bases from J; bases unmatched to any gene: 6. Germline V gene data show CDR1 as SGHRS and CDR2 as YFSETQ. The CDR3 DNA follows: TGCGCCAGCAGCTTGGATAGGGGGCAGGTCGGGGAGCTGTTTTTT. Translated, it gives CASSLDRGQVGELFF.

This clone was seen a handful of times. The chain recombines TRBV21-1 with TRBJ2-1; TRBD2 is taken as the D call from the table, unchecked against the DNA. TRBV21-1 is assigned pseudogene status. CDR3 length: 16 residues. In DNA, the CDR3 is TGTGCCCTGGTGCTAGCGGGTAACGGACACGACAATGAGCAGTTCTTC. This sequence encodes CALVLAGNGHDNEQFF.

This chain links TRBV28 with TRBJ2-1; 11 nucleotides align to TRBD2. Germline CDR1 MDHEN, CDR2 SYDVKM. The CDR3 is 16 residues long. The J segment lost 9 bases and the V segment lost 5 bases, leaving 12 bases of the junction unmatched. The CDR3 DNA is TGTGCCAGCAGTGATAGCGGGGGGGCCTCGGGTGGTGAGCAGTTCTTC. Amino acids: CASSDSGGASGGEQFF.

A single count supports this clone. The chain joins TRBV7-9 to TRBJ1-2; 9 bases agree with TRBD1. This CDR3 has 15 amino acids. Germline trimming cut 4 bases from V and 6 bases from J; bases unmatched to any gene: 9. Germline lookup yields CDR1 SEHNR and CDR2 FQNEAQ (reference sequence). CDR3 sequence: CASSSSRTGVHGYTF. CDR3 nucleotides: TGTGCCAGCAGCTCTAGTAGGACAGGGGTACATGGCTACACCTTC. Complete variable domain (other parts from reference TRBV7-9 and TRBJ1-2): DTGVSQNPRHKITKRGQNVTFRCDPISEHNRLYWYRQTLGQGPEFLTYFQNEAQLEKSRLLSDRFSAERPKGSFSTLEIQRTEQGDSAMYLCASSSSRTGVHGYTFGSGTRLTVV.

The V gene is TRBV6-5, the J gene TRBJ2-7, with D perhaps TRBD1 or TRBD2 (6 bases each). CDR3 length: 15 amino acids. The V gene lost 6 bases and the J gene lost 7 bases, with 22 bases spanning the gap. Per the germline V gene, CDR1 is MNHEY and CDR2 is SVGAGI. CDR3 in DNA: TGTGCCAGCAGCGATACCCCATGGGGGGCTAGGGAGCAGTACTTC. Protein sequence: CASSDTPWGAREQYF.

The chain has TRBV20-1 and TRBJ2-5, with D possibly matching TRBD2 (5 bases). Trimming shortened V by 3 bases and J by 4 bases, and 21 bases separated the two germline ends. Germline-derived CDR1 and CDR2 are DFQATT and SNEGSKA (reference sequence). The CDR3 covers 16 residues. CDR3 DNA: TGCAGTGCTAGTATGGGGTCGCGGGCAATATTAGAGACCCAGTACTTC. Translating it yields CSASMGSRAILETQYF.

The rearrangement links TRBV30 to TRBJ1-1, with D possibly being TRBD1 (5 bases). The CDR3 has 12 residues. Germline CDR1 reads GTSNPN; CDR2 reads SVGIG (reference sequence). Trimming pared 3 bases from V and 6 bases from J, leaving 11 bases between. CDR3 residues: CAWSGAKSEAFF. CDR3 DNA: TGTGCCTGGAGCGGGGCGAAGTCTGAAGCTTTCTTT.

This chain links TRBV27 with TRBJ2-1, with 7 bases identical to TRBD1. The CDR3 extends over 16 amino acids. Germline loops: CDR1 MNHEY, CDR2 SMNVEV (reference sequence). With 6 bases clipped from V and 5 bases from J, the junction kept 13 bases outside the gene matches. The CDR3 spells CASRSLSGGRHNEQFF. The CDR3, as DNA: TGTGCCAGCAGATCTCTCTCAGGGGGTAGGCACAATGAGCAGTTCTTC.

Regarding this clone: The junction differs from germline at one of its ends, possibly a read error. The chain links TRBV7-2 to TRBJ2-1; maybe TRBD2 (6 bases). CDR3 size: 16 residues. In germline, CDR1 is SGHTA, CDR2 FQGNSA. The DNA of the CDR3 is TGTGCCAGCAGCCTAGCCTCGGCGGGGAGGATGAATGAGCAGTTCTTC. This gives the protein CASSLASAGRMNEQFF.

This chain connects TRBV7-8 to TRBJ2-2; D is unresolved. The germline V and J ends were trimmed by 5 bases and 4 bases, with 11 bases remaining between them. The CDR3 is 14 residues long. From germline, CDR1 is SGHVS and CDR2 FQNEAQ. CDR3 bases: TGTGCCAGCAGCCTCCGAAGGGCCACCGGGGAGCTGTTTTTT. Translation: CASSLRRATGELFF. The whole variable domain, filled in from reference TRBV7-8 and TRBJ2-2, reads GAGVSQSPRYKVAKRGQDVALRCDPISGHVSLFWYQQALGQGPEFLTYFQNEAQLDKSGLPSDRFFAERPEGSVSTLKIQRTQQEDSAVYLCASSLRRATGELFFGEGSRLTVL.

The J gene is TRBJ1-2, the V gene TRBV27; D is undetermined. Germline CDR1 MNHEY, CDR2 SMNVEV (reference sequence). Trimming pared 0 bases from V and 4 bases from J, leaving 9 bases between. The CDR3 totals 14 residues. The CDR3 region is CASSLSKAGYGYTF. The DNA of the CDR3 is TGTGCCAGCAGTTTATCGAAGGCAGGCTATGGCTACACCTTC.

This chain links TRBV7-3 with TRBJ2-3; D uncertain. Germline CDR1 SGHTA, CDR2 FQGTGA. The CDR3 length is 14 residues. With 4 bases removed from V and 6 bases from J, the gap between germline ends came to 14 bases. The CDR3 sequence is CASSSRIVPDTQYF. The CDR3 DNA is TGTGCCAGCAGCTCCAGGATCGTCCCGGATACGCAGTATTTT.

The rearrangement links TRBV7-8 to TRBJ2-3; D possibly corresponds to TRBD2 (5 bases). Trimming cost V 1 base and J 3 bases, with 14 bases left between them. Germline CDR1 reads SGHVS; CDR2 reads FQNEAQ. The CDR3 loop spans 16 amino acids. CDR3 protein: CASSLETDWQTDTQYF. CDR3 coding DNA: TGTGCCAGCAGCTTAGAGACGGACTGGCAGACAGATACGCAGTATTTT.

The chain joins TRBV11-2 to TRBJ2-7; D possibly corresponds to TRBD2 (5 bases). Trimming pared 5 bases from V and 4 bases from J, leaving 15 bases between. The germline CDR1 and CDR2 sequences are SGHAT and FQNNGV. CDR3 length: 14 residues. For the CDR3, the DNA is TGTGCCAGCAGCCAAATGCGGCGCGGGTACGAGCAGTACTTC. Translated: CASSQMRRGYEQYF. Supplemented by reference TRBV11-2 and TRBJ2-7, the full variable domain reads EAGVAQSPRYKIIEKRQSVAFWCNPISGHATLYWYQQILGQGPKLLIQFQNNGVVDDSQLPKDRFSAERLKGVDSTLKIQPAKLEDSAVYLCASSQMRRGYEQYFGPGTRLTVT.

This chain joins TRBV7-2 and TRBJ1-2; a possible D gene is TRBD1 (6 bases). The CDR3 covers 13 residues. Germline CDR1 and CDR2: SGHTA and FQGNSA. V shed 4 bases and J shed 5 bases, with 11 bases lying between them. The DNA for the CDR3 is TGTGCCAGCAGCTGGCGGACAGAGTATGGCTACACCTTC. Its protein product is CASSWRTEYGYTF.

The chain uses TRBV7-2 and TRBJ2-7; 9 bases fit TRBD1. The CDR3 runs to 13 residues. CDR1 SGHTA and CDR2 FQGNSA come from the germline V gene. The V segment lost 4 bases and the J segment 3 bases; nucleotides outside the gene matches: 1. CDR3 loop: CASSWDRVYEQYF. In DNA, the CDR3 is TGTGCCAGCAGCTGGGACAGGGTCTACGAGCAGTACTTC. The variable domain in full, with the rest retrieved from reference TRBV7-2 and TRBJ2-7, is GAGVSQSPSNKVTEKGKDVELRCDPISGHTALYWYRQSLGQGLEFLIYFQGNSAPDKSGLPSDRFSAERTGGSVSTLTIQRTQQEDSAVYLCASSWDRVYEQYFGPGTRLTVT.

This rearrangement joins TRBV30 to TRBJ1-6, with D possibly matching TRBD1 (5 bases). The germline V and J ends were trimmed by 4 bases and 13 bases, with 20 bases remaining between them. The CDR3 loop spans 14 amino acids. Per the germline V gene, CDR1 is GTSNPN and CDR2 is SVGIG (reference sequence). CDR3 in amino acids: CAWTLGGTSPPLHF. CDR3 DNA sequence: TGTGCCTGGACCTTAGGAGGGACCTCTCCCCCCCTCCACTTT.